This T cell receptor beta chain appears in the sequencing data of a study of Graves' ophthalmopathy and Graves' hyperthyroidism. Study-wide background: Investigators collected peripheral blood at initial diagnosis, before any treatment was given.

Each hyperthyroidism patient was newly diagnosed, with under 2 months' duration, and aged 18 to 65. CDR3 length equals 15 residues. Deletions cut 2 bases from V and 2 bases from J, with 13 bases between. CDR1 and CDR2 (germline): MNHNS, SASEGT. From RNA, the CDR3 regions of TCR beta chains were amplified and sequenced. HTBI-primed first-round RT-PCR preceded second-round multiplex PCR. TCRdb called the multiplex PCR reads again in MiXCR, with one record for every CDR3 protein. This sample has just over 600,000 distinct CDR3 sequences, with 20% to 25% found just once. This sequence was found in a woman aged 18-30 years with stable Graves' hyperthyroidism. Some clones in this sample may be carry-over from other donors' samples. The chain carries TRBV6-1 and TRBJ2-7; D is perhaps TRBD2 (6 bases). The sample consisted of peripheral blood. The CDR3 nucleotides read TGTGCCAGCAGTGAAATCGGGACTGCTGCCTACGAGCAGTACTTC. Encoded protein: CASSEIGTAAYEQYF.